Shown below are 9 T cell receptor beta chains from a single sample sequenced in a study of T cell responses to AZD1222 COVID-19 vaccine. Assay: immunoSEQ multiplex PCR; the TCRdb copy retains only in-frame clones and omits some. The sample lists roughly 97,000 clones; around 91% were seen once. The sample in question was peripheral blood, obtained on day 0 of AZD1222 vaccination. The receptors were sampled from an adult in good health.

The chain combines TRBV5-1 with TRBJ2-7; 9 positions agree with TRBD1. The germline V gene encodes CDR1 SGHRS and CDR2 YFSETQ. After removal of 6 bases from V and 2 bases from J, the junction contained 6 bases not matched to a gene. The CDR3 loop spans 14 amino acids. DNA of the CDR3: TGCGCCAGCACCGGACAGGGGACCACCTACGAGCAGTACTTC. Translated: CASTGQGTTYEQYF.

The chain employs TRBV3-1 (or the pseudogene TRBV3-2) and TRBJ2-7; no clear D. The CDR3 spans 13 residues. Per the germline V gene, CDR1 is LGHDT and CDR2 is YNNKEL (reference sequence). The germline V and J ends were trimmed by 1 base and 4 bases, with 8 bases remaining between them. This CDR3 reads CASSQGAHYEQYF. The CDR3 DNA sequence: TGTGCCAGCAGCCAAGGGGCGCATTACGAGCAGTACTTC.

The chain is built from TRBV27 and TRBJ1-6, with D tentatively TRBD1 (6 bases). The V gene's germline CDR1 is MNHEY and CDR2 SMNVEV (reference sequence). This CDR3 contains 14 residues. The ends were cut back, 7 bases at V and 4 bases at J, with 11 bases in the middle. The CDR3 sequence is CASTRQAYNSPLHF. Written as DNA, the CDR3 is TGTGCCAGCACCAGACAGGCTTATAATTCACCCCTCCACTTT.

V usage is TRBV18 and J usage is TRBJ2-3; no definite D call. V lost 6 bases and J lost 3, with 16 bases in between. The germline gives CDR1 KGHSH, CDR2 LQKENI. The CDR3 totals 15 residues. The CDR3 loop reads CASSRSPRITDTQYF. The CDR3 coding sequence is TGTGCCAGCTCTAGGTCCCCCAGGATTACAGATACGCAGTATTTT.

The count of this clone is one. V is TRBV27 and J is TRBJ2-1; D uncertain. The V gene lost 3 bases and the J gene lost 5 bases, with 8 bases spanning the gap. The CDR3 extends over 13 amino acids. In germline, CDR1 is MNHEY, CDR2 SMNVEV (reference sequence). CDR3 residues: CASSFDKHNEQFF. In nucleotides, the CDR3 is TGTGCCAGCAGTTTCGACAAGCACAATGAGCAGTTCTTC.

The CDR3 nucleotides read TGCGCCAGCAGCTTGTTACAGTCGAACACCGGGGAGCTGTTTTTT. Translated: CASSLLQSNTGELFF. This chain links TRBV5-1 with TRBJ2-2; D not certain. This CDR3 contains 15 residues. Trimming stripped 1 base from V and 0 bases from J, with 7 bases between. CDR1 is SGHRS and CDR2 is YFSETQ in the germline V gene.

The chain recombines TRBV7-6 with TRBJ2-3, with D hard to call. Germline values: CDR1 SGHVS, CDR2 FNYEAQ. CDR3 length: 14 amino acids. V dropped 1 base and J dropped 6 bases, with 11 bases sitting between them. The CDR3, as DNA: TGTGCCAGCAGCTTAGTGGTACGGTCCGATACGCAGTATTTT. It is translated as CASSLVVRSDTQYF.

The chain has TRBV27 and TRBJ1-6; D is undetermined. The germline CDR1 and CDR2 sequences are MNHEY and SMNVEV (reference sequence). CDR3 length equals 15 residues. The V end was cut by 6 bases, the J end by 3 bases, with 12 bases between. The CDR3 region has the DNA TGTGCCAGCAGCCACGAGAACTTCTATAATTCACCCCTCCACTTT. This encodes CASSHENFYNSPLHF.

The chain joins TRBV5-1 to TRBJ2-2, with 7 positions matching TRBD1. Germline CDR1 SGHRS, CDR2 YFSETQ. The CDR3 covers 14 residues. J gave up 8 bases and V 4 bases, and 8 bases lay outside the gene matches. The CDR3 DNA reads TGCGCCAGCAGCCTGACAGGGCAGGGTGGGGAGCTGTTTTTT. This gives the protein CASSLTGQGGELFF.